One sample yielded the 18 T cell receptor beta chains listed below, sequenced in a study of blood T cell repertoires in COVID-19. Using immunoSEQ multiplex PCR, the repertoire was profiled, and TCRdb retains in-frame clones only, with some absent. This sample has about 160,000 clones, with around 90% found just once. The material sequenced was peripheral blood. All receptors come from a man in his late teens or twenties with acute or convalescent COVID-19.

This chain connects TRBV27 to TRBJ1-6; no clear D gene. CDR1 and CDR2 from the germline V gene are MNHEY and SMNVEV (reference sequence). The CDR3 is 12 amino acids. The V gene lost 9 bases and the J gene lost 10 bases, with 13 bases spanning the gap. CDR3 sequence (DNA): TGTGCCAGTAAAGAAACCGGGTCACCCCTCCACTTT. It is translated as CASKETGSPLHF.

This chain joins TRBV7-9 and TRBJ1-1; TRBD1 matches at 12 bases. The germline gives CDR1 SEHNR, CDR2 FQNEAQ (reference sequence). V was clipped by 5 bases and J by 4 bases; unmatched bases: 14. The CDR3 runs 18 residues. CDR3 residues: CASSVPPGQGAIGTEAFF. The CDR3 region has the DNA TGTGCCAGCAGCGTACCTCCGGGACAGGGGGCGATTGGCACTGAAGCTTTCTTT.

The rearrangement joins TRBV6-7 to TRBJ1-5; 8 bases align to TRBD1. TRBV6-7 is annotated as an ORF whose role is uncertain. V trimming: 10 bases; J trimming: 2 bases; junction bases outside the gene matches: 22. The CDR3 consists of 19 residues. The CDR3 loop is CATNGPHVRQGMGNQPQHF. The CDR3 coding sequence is TGTGCCACAAATGGTCCACATGTCAGACAGGGGATGGGCAATCAGCCCCAGCATTTT.

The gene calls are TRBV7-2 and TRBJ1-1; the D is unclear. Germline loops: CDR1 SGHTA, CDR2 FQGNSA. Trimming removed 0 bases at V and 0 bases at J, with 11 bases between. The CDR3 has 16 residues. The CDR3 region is CASSLAWAALNTEAFF. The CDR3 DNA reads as TGTGCCAGCAGCTTAGCGTGGGCAGCATTGAACACTGAAGCTTTCTTT.

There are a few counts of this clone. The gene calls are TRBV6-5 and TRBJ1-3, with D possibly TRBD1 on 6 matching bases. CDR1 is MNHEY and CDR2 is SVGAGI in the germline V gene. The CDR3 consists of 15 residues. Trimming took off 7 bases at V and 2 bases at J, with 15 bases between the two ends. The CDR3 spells CASIRSHRAGNTIYF. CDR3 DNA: TGTGCCAGCATTCGCTCTCACAGGGCTGGAAACACCATATATTTT.

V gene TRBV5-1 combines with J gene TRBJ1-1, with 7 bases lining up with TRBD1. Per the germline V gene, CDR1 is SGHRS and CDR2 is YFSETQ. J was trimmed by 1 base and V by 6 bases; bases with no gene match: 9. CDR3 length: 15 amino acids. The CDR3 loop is CASKTRGTENTEAFF. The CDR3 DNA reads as TGCGCCAGCAAGACCAGGGGGACTGAGAACACTGAAGCTTTCTTT. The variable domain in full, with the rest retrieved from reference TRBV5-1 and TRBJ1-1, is KAGVTQTPRYLIKTRGQQVTLSCSPISGHRSVSWYQQTPGQGLQFLFEYFSETQRNKGNFPGRFSGRQFSNSRSEMNVSTLELGDSALYLCASKTRGTENTEAFFGQGTRLTVV.

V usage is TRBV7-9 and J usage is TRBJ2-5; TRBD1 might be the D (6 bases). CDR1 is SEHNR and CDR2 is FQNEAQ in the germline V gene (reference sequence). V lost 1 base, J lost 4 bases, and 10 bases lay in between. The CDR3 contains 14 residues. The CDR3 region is CASSLDRVRETQYF. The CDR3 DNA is TGTGCCAGCAGCTTAGACAGGGTGAGAGAGACCCAGTACTTC.

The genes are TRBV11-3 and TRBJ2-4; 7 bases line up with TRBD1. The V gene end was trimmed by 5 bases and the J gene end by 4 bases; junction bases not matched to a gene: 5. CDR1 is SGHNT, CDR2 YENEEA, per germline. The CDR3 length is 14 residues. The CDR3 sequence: CASSHRDSKNIQYF. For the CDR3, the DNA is TGTGCCAGCAGCCACCGGGACAGTAAAAACATTCAGTACTTC.

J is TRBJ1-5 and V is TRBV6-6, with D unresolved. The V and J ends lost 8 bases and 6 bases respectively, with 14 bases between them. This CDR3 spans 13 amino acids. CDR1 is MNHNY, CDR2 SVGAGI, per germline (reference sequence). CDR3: CASQRGISQPQHF. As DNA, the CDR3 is TGTGCCAGCCAACGAGGGATCAGTCAGCCCCAGCATTTT.

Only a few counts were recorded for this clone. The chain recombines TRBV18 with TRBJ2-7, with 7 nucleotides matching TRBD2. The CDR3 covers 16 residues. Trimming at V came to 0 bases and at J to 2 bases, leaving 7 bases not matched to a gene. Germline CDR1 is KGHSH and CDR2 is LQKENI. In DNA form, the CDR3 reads TGTGCCAGCTCACCACCTCGGGGGGAGGGGACCTACGAGCAGTACTTC. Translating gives CASSPPRGEGTYEQYF.

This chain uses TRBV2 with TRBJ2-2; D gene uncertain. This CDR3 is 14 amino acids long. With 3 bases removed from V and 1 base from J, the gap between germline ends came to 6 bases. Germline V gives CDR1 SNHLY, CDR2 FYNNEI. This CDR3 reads CASSDTGNTGELFF. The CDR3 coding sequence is TGTGCCAGCAGTGACACTGGGAACACCGGGGAGCTGTTTTTT. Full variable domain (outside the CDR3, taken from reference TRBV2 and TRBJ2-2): EPEVTQTPSHQVTQMGQEVILRCVPISNHLYFYWYRQILGQKVEFLVSFYNNEISEKSEIFDDQFSVERPDGSNFTLKIRSTKLEDSAMYFCASSDTGNTGELFFGEGSRLTVL.

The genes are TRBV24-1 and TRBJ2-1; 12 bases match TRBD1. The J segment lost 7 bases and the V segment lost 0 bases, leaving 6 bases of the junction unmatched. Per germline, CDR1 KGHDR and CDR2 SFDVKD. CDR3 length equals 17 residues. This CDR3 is CATSDLGTGGLGNEQFF. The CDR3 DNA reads TGTGCCACCAGTGATTTGGGGACAGGGGGCCTTGGGAATGAGCAGTTCTTC.

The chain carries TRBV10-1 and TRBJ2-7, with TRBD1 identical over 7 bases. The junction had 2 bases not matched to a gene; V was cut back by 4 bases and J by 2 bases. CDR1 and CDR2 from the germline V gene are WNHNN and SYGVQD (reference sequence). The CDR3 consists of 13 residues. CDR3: CASSGRGTYEQYF. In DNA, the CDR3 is TGCGCCAGCAGTGGCAGGGGGACCTACGAGCAGTACTTC.

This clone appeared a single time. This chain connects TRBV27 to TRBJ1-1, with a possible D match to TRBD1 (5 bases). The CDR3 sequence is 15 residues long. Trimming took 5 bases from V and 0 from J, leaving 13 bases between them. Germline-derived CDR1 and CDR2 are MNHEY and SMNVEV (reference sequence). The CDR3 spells CASSTYRNLNTEAFF. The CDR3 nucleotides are TGTGCCAGCAGTACCTACAGGAACCTGAACACTGAAGCTTTCTTT.

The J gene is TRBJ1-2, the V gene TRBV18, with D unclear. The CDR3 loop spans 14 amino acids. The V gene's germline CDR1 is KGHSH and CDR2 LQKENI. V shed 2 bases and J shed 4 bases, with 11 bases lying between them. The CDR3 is CASSPTDGAYGYTF. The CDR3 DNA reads TGTGCCAGCTCACCAACCGACGGAGCCTATGGCTACACCTTC.

This chain's CDR3 is CASSFLAAVSEAFF. CDR3 sequence (DNA): TGTGCCAGCAGTTTTTTAGCGGCGGTGTCTGAAGCTTTCTTT. The rearrangement links TRBV27 to TRBJ1-1, with D hard to call. Germline V gives CDR1 MNHEY, CDR2 SMNVEV (reference sequence). Trimming stripped 3 bases from V and 6 bases from J, with 14 bases between. The CDR3 is 14 residues long.

The CDR3, as DNA: TGTGCCAGCTCACCACGGGAGGGGAGAGGCTACGAGCAGTACTTC. Translated, it gives CASSPREGRGYEQYF. This rearrangement joins TRBV18 to TRBJ2-7; TRBD2 agrees at 7 bases. CDR3 length: 15 residues. J gave up 3 bases and V 1 base, and 6 bases lay outside the gene matches. From germline, CDR1 is KGHSH and CDR2 LQKENI.

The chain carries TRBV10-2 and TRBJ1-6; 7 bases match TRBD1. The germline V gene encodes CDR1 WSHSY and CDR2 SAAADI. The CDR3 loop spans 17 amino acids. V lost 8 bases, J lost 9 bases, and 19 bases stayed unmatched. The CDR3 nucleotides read TGCGCCAGCGATCAAGGGACAGACTCCTTCGAGGGTTCACCCCTCCACTTT. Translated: CASDQGTDSFEGSPLHF.